This TCR beta chain was captured by sequencing in a study of response to subunit inactivated influenza vaccine (dated by TCRdb to the late 2010s). At the level of the whole study: To follow how T cells responded to a trivalent subunit inactivated influenza vaccine, the researchers relied on deep quantitative profiling of the T cell receptor repertoire.

This clonotype was found many times. Its antigen has not been determined. It has no much larger one-base neighbor in the sample; base qualities were not kept. Trimming at the junction amounts to 1 base on V and 11 bases on J, and the germline ends lie 14 bases apart. CDR1 and CDR2, looked up from the germline V gene, are SGHVS and FNYEAQ. The CDR3 spans 13 residues, from the cysteine through the phenylalanine. Solely the CDR3 DNA is kept, with 39 bases framed from the first base. Overall study outcomes, separate from this receptor: It was suggested by the authors that each seasonal influenza vaccination may recruit only a limited number of new T cells.

Receptor libraries were prepared by RT-PCR. Sequencing relied on an Illumina HiSeq 2500. TCRdb reprocessing: public reads trimmed at Q25 with fastp, clones called with MiXCR, in-frame beta chains kept. A single entry per CDR3 protein holds the most common genes and DNA from its merged rows. A total of 610,000 or so distinct CDR3 sequences appear in this sample, 14% of them only once. Over 8.5% of the sample comes from the top ten. This receptor was taken from a man aged 45 to 65 who received an inactivated influenza vaccine. Donor details come from another sample of the same person, matched by shared clones. The input for sequencing was PBMCs from blood, taken approximately 12 days after vaccination. The chain was built from TRBV7-6 and TRBJ1-1; 5 matching bases give a weak D call of TRBD1. The CDR3 sequence is CASSLGGARGAFF. The nucleotide sequence is TGTGCCAGCAGCTTAGGAGGGGCCCGGGGCGCTTTCTTT.